Listed below are T cell receptor beta chains from one sample, sequenced in a study of T cells in Graves' hyperthyroidism and ophthalmopathy. TCRdb reprocessed the multiplex PCR reads via MiXCR and lists one record per CDR3 protein. The sample includes about 350,000 distinct CDR3 sequences, 12% to 15% of them seen just once. The sample was blood. These receptors were collected from a woman aged 55-69 years with Graves' ophthalmopathy. CDR3s include the opening cysteine and the closing phenylalanine or tryptophan. The order of the fields is D gene, V gene, J gene, clone size, CDR3 protein, CDR3 DNA. D genes are given only for firm matches. Clone size is stated in some rows and not others, as once, few, many or a class when expanded.

D gene: TRBD1; V gene: TRBV12-3/TRBV12-4; J gene: TRBJ1-5; clone size: many; CDR3 protein: CASSQSGTGGSNQPQHF; CDR3 DNA: TGTGCCAGCAGTCAATCCGGGACAGGGGGAAGCAATCAGCCCCAGCATTTT
D gene: -; V gene: TRBV29-1; J gene: TRBJ2-5; clone size: -; CDR3 protein: CSVEDLDSLKYF; CDR3 DNA: TGCAGCGTTGAAGATCTTGACAGCCTAAAGTACTTC
D gene: -; V gene: TRBV30; J gene: TRBJ2-2; clone size: many; CDR3 protein: CAWSVEGPTGGGELFF; CDR3 DNA: TGTGCCTGGAGTGTTGAGGGCCCTACCGGTGGCGGGGAGCTGTTTTTT
D gene: -; V gene: TRBV6-1; J gene: TRBJ2-2; clone size: many; CDR3 protein: CASSRVETGELFF; CDR3 DNA: TGTGCCAGCAGTAGGGTGGAGACCGGGGAGCTGTTTTTT
D gene: TRBD2; V gene: TRBV29-1; J gene: TRBJ2-7; clone size: many; CDR3 protein: CSVGREGRGEQYF; CDR3 DNA: TGCAGCGTTGGTCGGGAGGGCCGGGGCGAGCAGTACTTC
D gene: -; V gene: TRBV12-3/TRBV12-4; J gene: TRBJ2-7; clone size: many; CDR3 protein: CASSPSGGAEQYF; CDR3 DNA: TGTGCCAGCAGTCCATCCGGAGGTGCGGAGCAGTACTTC
D gene: -; V gene: TRBV5-1; J gene: TRBJ1-6; clone size: many; CDR3 protein: CASSLVSENNSPLHF; CDR3 DNA: TGCGCCAGCAGCTTGGTTTCCGAAAATAATTCACCCCTCCACTTT
D gene: -; V gene: TRBV5-1; J gene: TRBJ1-4; clone size: many; CDR3 protein: CASHGLPNEKLFF; CDR3 DNA: TGCGCCAGCCACGGCCTACCGAATGAAAAACTGTTTTTT
D gene: -; V gene: TRBV5-1; J gene: TRBJ2-5; clone size: many; CDR3 protein: CASSYTGTTQETQYF; CDR3 DNA: TGCGCCAGCAGCTATACCGGGACAACTCAAGAGACCCAGTACTTC
D gene: -; V gene: TRBV4-1; J gene: TRBJ1-1; clone size: -; CDR3 protein: CATMATNTEAFF; CDR3 DNA: TGCGCCACCATGGCGACAAACACTGAAGCTTTCTTT
D gene: -; V gene: TRBV12-3/TRBV12-4; J gene: TRBJ2-5; clone size: many; CDR3 protein: CASSSVGVAPYQETQYF; CDR3 DNA: TGTGCCAGCAGTTCTGTGGGGGTAGCACCGTACCAAGAGACCCAGTACTTC
D gene: TRBD1; V gene: TRBV3-1; J gene: TRBJ2-3; clone size: many; CDR3 protein: CASSGTDRGDTQYF; CDR3 DNA: TGTGCCAGCAGCGGGACAGACAGGGGGGATACGCAGTATTTT
D gene: TRBD2; V gene: TRBV14; J gene: TRBJ2-1; clone size: -; CDR3 protein: CASSQEGLAGGPPYNEQFF; CDR3 DNA: TGTGCCAGCAGCCAAGAAGGGCTAGCGGGAGGCCCCCCCTACAATGAGCAGTTCTTC
D gene: -; V gene: TRBV5-1; J gene: TRBJ2-3; clone size: few; CDR3 protein: CASSSGHREADTQYF; CDR3 DNA: TGCGCCAGCAGCTCGGGACACAGGGAGGCAGATACGCAGTATTTT
D gene: -; V gene: TRBV7-3; J gene: TRBJ2-7; clone size: -; CDR3 protein: CASSLNRGGEQYF; CDR3 DNA: TGTGCCAGCAGCTTAAATCGCGGCGGCGAGCAGTACTTC
D gene: TRBD1; V gene: TRBV5-1; J gene: TRBJ2-6; clone size: -; CDR3 protein: CASRLTGGGSGANVLTF; CDR3 DNA: TGCGCCAGCAGGTTGACAGGGGGCGGTTCTGGGGCCAACGTCCTGACTTTC
D gene: TRBD1; V gene: TRBV30; J gene: TRBJ1-2; clone size: many; CDR3 protein: CAWRDREVYGYTF; CDR3 DNA: TGTGCCTGGAGGGACAGGGAGGTCTATGGCTACACCTTC
D gene: -; V gene: TRBV12-3/TRBV12-4; J gene: TRBJ1-1; clone size: many; CDR3 protein: CASSPGWKTFF; CDR3 DNA: TGTGCCAGCAGCCCAGGGTGGAAAACTTTCTTT
D gene: -; V gene: TRBV6-1; J gene: TRBJ1-5; clone size: -; CDR3 protein: CASSELGGVSNQPQHF; CDR3 DNA: TGTGCCAGCAGTGAACTAGGGGGGGTTAGCAATCAGCCCCAGCATTTT
D gene: -; V gene: TRBV19; J gene: TRBJ1-6; clone size: few; CDR3 protein: CASNEGRGINSPLHF; CDR3 DNA: TGTGCCAGTAACGAGGGTCGAGGAATTAATTCACCCCTCCACTTT
D gene: -; V gene: TRBV5-1; J gene: TRBJ1-4; clone size: many; CDR3 protein: CASSLVPDGRNEKLFF; CDR3 DNA: TGCGCCAGCAGCTTGGTCCCGGACGGTCGGAATGAAAAACTGTTTTTT
D gene: TRBD2; V gene: TRBV28; J gene: TRBJ2-3; clone size: many; CDR3 protein: CASSFREGPTDTQYF; CDR3 DNA: TGTGCCAGCAGTTTCCGGGAGGGCCCAACAGATACGCAGTATTTT
D gene: TRBD1; V gene: TRBV28; J gene: TRBJ2-5; clone size: many; CDR3 protein: CASSLTSGGRETQYF; CDR3 DNA: TGTGCCAGCAGTCTCACCTCAGGGGGCAGGGAGACCCAGTACTTC
D gene: -; V gene: TRBV20-1; J gene: TRBJ2-7; clone size: -; CDR3 protein: CSARDVGGTYEQYF; CDR3 DNA: TGCAGTGCTAGAGATGTGGGGGGAACCTACGAGCAGTACTTC
D gene: TRBD1; V gene: TRBV9; J gene: TRBJ2-2; clone size: -; CDR3 protein: CASSARLDRGRSTGELFF; CDR3 DNA: TGTGCCAGCAGCGCCCGCCTCGACAGGGGGCGAAGCACCGGGGAGCTGTTTTTT
D gene: -; V gene: TRBV20-1; J gene: TRBJ2-7; clone size: many; CDR3 protein: CSAPDISPYEQYF; CDR3 DNA: TGCAGTGCGCCGGACATAAGCCCCTACGAGCAGTACTTC
D gene: -; V gene: TRBV12-3/TRBV12-4; J gene: TRBJ2-3; clone size: many; CDR3 protein: CASSLDPVSTDTQYF; CDR3 DNA: TGTGCCAGCAGTTTAGATCCGGTGAGCACAGATACGCAGTATTTT
D gene: -; V gene: TRBV15; J gene: TRBJ2-1; clone size: few; CDR3 protein: CATSRRLEYNEQFF; CDR3 DNA: TGTGCCACCAGCAGACGCCTGGAATACAATGAGCAGTTCTTC
D gene: -; V gene: TRBV10-3; J gene: TRBJ2-6; clone size: -; CDR3 protein: CAISPGRSGANVLTF; CDR3 DNA: TGTGCCATCAGTCCGGGTCGCTCTGGGGCCAACGTCCTGACTTTC
D gene: -; V gene: TRBV25-1; J gene: TRBJ2-5; clone size: -; CDR3 protein: CASSEGRTPQETQYF; CDR3 DNA: TGTGCCAGCAGTGAAGGGAGGACACCTCAAGAGACCCAGTACTTC
D gene: TRBD2; V gene: TRBV2; J gene: TRBJ2-3; clone size: -; CDR3 protein: CASSLSASGRWTDTQYF; CDR3 DNA: TGTGCCAGCAGTTTATCCGCTAGCGGGAGATGGACAGATACGCAGTATTTT
D gene: -; V gene: TRBV7-2; J gene: TRBJ2-5; clone size: many; CDR3 protein: CASSWGGQETQYF; CDR3 DNA: TGTGCCAGCAGCTGGGGCGGACAAGAGACCCAGTACTTC
D gene: -; V gene: TRBV15; J gene: TRBJ1-1; clone size: many; CDR3 protein: CATSTDSNTEAFF; CDR3 DNA: TGTGCCACCAGCACAGACTCGAACACTGAAGCTTTCTTT
D gene: TRBD1; V gene: TRBV20-1; J gene: TRBJ2-7; clone size: many; CDR3 protein: CSALEGGTGGSEQYF; CDR3 DNA: TGCAGTGCTCTGGAGGGGGGGACAGGGGGCAGCGAGCAGTACTTC
D gene: TRBD1; V gene: TRBV5-1; J gene: TRBJ2-5; clone size: many; CDR3 protein: CASSWTGGDVETQYF; CDR3 DNA: TGCGCCAGCAGCTGGACAGGGGGCGATGTAGAGACCCAGTACTTC
D gene: -; V gene: TRBV6-2/TRBV6-3; J gene: TRBJ1-1; clone size: -; CDR3 protein: CASSALQGDGEAFF; CDR3 DNA: TGTGCCAGCAGTGCTCTACAGGGTGACGGTGAAGCTTTCTTT
D gene: -; V gene: TRBV5-1; J gene: TRBJ2-2; clone size: -; CDR3 protein: CASSVAISGYTGELFF; CDR3 DNA: TGCGCCAGCAGCGTAGCAATTAGCGGATACACCGGGGAGCTGTTTTTT
D gene: -; V gene: TRBV5-1; J gene: TRBJ2-7; clone size: many; CDR3 protein: CASSFTSSYEQYF; CDR3 DNA: TGCGCCAGCAGCTTTACTTCCTCCTACGAGCAGTACTTC
D gene: TRBD2; V gene: TRBV2; J gene: TRBJ2-1; clone size: -; CDR3 protein: CASSESASGHNEQFF; CDR3 DNA: TGTGCCAGCAGTGAATCGGCTAGCGGACACAATGAGCAGTTCTTC
D gene: -; V gene: TRBV28; J gene: TRBJ2-5; clone size: many; CDR3 protein: CASSYTGTIEETQYF; CDR3 DNA: TGTGCCAGCAGTTACACCGGGACGATCGAAGAGACCCAGTACTTC
D gene: TRBD1; V gene: TRBV2; J gene: TRBJ2-6; clone size: -; CDR3 protein: CASTPGQGRAGANVLTF; CDR3 DNA: TGTGCCAGCACCCCGGGACAGGGAAGGGCTGGGGCCAACGTCCTGACTTTC
D gene: -; V gene: TRBV7-9; J gene: TRBJ2-1; clone size: many; CDR3 protein: CASSLADWTSYNEQFF; CDR3 DNA: TGTGCCAGCAGCTTAGCCGACTGGACCTCCTACAATGAGCAGTTCTTC
D gene: TRBD2; V gene: TRBV19; J gene: TRBJ2-2; clone size: many; CDR3 protein: CASSASLRLAGGTGELFF; CDR3 DNA: TGTGCCAGTAGTGCTAGCCTAAGACTAGCGGGAGGCACCGGGGAGCTGTTTTTT
D gene: -; V gene: TRBV7-9; J gene: TRBJ2-6; clone size: few; CDR3 protein: CASSLREPGANVLTF; CDR3 DNA: TGTGCCAGCAGCTTAAGGGAGCCTGGGGCCAACGTCCTGACTTTC
D gene: -; V gene: TRBV2; J gene: TRBJ2-3; clone size: many; CDR3 protein: CASRLGAGVADTQYF; CDR3 DNA: TGTGCCAGCAGGCTGGGGGCGGGAGTGGCAGATACGCAGTATTTT
D gene: TRBD1; V gene: TRBV18; J gene: TRBJ1-2; clone size: many; CDR3 protein: CASSPQIRGNDYGYTF; CDR3 DNA: TGTGCCAGCTCACCACAAATCAGGGGGAATGACTATGGCTACACCTTC